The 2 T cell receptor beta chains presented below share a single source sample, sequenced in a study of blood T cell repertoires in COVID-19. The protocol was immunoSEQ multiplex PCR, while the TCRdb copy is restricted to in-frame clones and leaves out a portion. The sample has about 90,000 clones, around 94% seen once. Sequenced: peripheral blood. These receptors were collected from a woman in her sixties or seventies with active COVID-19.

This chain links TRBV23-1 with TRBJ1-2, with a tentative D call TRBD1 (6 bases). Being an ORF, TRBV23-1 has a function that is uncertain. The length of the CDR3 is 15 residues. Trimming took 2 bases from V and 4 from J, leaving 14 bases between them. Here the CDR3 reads CASSQPDRFSYGYTF. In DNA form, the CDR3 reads TGCGCCAGCAGTCAACCAGACAGGTTTTCCTATGGCTACACCTTC.

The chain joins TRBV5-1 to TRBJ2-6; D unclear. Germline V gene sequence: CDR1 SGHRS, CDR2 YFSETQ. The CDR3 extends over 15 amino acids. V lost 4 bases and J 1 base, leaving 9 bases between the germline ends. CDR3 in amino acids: CASSIEASGANVLTF. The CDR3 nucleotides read TGCGCCAGCAGCATTGAGGCATCTGGGGCCAACGTCCTGACTTTC.